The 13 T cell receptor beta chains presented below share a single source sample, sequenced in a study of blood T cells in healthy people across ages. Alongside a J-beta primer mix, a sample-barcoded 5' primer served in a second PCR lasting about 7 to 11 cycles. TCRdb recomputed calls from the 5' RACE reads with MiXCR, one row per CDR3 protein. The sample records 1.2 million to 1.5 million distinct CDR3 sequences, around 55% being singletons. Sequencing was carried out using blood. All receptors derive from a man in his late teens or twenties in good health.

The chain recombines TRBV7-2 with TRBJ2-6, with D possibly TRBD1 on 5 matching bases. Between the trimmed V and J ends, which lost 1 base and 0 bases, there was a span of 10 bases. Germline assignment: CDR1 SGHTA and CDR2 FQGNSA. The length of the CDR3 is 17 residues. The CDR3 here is CASSLGGGFSGANVLTF. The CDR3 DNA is TGTGCCAGCAGCTTAGGGGGCGGCTTCTCTGGGGCCAACGTCCTGACTTTC.

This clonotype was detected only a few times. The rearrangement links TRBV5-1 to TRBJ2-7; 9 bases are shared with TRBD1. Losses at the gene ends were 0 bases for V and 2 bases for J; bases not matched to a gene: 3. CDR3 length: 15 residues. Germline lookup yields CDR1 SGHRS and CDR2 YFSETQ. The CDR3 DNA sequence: TGCGCCAGCAGCTTGGGACAGGGGGTCCCCTACGAGCAGTACTTC. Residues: CASSLGQGVPYEQYF.

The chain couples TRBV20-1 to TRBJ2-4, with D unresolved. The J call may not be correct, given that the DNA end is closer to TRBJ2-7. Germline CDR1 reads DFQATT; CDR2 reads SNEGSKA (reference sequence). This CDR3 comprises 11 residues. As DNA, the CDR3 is TGCAGTGCTCATAATTCCTACGAGCAGTACTTC. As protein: CSAHNSYEQYF.

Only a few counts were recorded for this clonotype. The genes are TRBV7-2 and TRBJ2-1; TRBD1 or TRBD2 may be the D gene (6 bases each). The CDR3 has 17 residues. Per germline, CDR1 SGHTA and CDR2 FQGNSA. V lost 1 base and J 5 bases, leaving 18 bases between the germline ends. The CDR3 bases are TGTGCCAGCAGCTTAGGGGGGGCTAGTCGCTTTAACAATGAGCAGTTCTTC. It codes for CASSLGGASRFNNEQFF. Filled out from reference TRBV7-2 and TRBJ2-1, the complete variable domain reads GAGVSQSPSNKVTEKGKDVELRCDPISGHTALYWYRQSLGQGLEFLIYFQGNSAPDKSGLPSDRFSAERTGGSVSTLTIQRTQQEDSAVYLCASSLGGASRFNNEQFFGPGTRLTVL.

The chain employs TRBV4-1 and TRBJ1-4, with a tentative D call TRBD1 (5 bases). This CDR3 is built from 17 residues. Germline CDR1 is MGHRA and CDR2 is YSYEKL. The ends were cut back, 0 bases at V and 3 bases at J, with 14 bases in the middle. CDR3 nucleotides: TGCGCCAGCAGCCAAGAAAGAGGGACCAGGCCTAATGAAAAACTGTTTTTT. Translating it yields CASSQERGTRPNEKLFF.

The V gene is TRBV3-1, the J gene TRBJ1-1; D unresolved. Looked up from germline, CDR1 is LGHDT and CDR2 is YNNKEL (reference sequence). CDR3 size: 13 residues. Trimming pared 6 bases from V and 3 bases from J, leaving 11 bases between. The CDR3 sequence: CASSREDYTEAFF. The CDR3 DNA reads TGTGCCAGCAGTCGCGAGGATTACACTGAAGCTTTCTTT.

In nucleotides, the CDR3 is TGTGCCAGCAGCCAATACGGTGGAGAGACCCAGTACTTC. It yields the protein CASSQYGGETQYF. The chain carries TRBV3-1 and TRBJ2-5; D call uncertain. CDR3 length equals 13 residues. The ends were cut back, 2 bases at V and 4 bases at J, with 8 bases in the middle. In germline, CDR1 is LGHDT, CDR2 YNNKEL (reference sequence).

CDR3 in amino acids: CATLLEVSDTQYF. The DNA for the CDR3 is TGTGCCACCCTGCTGGAGGTCTCAGATACGCAGTATTTT. The chain recombines TRBV11-2 with TRBJ2-3; TRBD2 might be the D (5 bases). There are 13 residues in the CDR3. The ends were cut back, 10 bases at V and 4 bases at J, with 15 bases in the middle. CDR1 and CDR2 (germline): SGHAT, FQNNGV.

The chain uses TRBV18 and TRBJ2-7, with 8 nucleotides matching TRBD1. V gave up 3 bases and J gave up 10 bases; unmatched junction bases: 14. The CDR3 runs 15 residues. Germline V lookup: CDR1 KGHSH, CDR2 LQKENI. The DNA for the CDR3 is TGTGCCAGCTCACCGGGACAGGCGGGACCCAATGAACAGTACTTC. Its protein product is CASSPGQAGPNEQYF.

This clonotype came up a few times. The CDR3 loop reads CASSLAAGGYSPLHF. The CDR3 nucleotides are TGTGCCAGCAGCTTAGCGGCAGGGGGTTATTCACCCCTCCACTTT. J is TRBJ1-6 and V is TRBV7-9; 7 bases match TRBD1. The CDR3 runs to 15 residues. Unmatched junction bases numbered 4, after V lost 0 bases and J lost 8 bases. Germline assignment: CDR1 SEHNR and CDR2 FQNEAQ (reference sequence).

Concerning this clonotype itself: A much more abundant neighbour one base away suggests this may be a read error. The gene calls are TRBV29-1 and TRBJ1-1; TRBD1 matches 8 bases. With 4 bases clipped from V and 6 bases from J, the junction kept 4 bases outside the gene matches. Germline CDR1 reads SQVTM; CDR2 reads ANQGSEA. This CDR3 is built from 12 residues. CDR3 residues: CSVAQGESEAFF. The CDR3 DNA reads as TGCAGCGTTGCACAGGGGGAATCTGAAGCTTTCTTT.

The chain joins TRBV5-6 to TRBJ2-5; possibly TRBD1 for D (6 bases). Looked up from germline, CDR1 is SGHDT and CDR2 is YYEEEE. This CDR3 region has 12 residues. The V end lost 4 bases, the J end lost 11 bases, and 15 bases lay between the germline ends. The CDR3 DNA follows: TGTGCCAGCAGCGTCGGGACAATCGGGCAGTACTTC. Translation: CASSVGTIGQYF.

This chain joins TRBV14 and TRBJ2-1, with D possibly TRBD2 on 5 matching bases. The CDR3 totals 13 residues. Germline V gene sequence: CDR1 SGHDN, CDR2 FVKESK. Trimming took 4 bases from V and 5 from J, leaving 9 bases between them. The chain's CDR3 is CASSRGANNEQFF. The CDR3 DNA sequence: TGTGCCAGCAGCCGGGGAGCCAACAATGAGCAGTTCTTC.